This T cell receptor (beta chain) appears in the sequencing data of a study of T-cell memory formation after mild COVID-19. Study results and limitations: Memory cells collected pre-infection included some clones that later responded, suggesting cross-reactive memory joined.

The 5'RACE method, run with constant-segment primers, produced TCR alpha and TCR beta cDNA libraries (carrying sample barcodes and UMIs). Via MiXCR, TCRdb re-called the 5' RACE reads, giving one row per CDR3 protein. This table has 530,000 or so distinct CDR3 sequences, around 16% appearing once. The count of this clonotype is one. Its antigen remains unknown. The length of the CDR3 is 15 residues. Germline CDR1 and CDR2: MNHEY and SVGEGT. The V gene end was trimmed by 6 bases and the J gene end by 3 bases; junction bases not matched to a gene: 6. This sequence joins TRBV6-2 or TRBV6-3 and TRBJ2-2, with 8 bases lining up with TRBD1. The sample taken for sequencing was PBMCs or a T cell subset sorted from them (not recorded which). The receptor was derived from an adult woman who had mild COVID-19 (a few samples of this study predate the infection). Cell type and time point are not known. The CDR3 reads CASSETGAHTGELFF. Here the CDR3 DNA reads TGTGCCAGCAGCGAGACAGGGGCACACACCGGGGAGCTGTTTTTT.